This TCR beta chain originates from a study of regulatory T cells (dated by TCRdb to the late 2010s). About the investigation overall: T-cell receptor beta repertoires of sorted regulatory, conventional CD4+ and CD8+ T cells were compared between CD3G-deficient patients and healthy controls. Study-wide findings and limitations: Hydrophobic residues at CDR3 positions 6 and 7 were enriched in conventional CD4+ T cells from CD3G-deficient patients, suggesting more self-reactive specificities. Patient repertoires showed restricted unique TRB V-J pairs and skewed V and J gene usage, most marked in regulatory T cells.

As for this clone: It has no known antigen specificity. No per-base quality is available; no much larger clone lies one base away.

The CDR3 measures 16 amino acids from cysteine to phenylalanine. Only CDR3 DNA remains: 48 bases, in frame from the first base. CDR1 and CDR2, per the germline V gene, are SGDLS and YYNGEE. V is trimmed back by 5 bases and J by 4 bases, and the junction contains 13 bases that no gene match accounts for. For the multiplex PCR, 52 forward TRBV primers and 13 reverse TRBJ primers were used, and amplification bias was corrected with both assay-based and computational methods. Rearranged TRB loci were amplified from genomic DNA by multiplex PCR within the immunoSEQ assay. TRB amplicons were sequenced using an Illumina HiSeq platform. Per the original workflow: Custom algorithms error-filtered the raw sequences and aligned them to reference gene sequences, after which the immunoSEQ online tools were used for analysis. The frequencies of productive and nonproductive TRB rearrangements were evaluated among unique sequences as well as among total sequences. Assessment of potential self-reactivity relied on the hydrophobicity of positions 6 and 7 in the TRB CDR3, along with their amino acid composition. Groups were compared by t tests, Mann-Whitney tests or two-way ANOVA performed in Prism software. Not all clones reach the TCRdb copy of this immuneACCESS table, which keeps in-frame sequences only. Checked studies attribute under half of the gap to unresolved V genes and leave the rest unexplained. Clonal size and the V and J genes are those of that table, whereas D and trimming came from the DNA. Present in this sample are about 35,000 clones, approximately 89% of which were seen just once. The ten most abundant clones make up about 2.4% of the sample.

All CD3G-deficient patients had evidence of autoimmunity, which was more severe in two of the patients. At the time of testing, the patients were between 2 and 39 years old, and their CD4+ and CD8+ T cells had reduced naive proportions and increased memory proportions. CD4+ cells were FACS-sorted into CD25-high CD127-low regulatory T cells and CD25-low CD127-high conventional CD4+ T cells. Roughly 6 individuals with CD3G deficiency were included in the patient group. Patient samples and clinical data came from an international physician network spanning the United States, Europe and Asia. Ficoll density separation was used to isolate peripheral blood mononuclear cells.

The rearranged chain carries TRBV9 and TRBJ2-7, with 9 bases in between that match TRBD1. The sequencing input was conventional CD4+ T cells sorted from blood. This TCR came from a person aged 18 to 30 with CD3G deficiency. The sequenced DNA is TGTGCCAGCAGTGGTGGGTCCGGGGACAGGGCATACGAGCAGTACTTC. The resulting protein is CASSGGSGDRAYEQYF. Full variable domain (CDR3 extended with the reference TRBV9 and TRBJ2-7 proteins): DSGVTQTPKHLITATGQRVTLRCSPRSGDLSVYWYQQSLDQGLQFLIQYYNGEERAKGNILERFSAQQFPDLHSELNLSSLELGDSALYFCASSGGSGDRAYEQYFGPGTRLTVT.